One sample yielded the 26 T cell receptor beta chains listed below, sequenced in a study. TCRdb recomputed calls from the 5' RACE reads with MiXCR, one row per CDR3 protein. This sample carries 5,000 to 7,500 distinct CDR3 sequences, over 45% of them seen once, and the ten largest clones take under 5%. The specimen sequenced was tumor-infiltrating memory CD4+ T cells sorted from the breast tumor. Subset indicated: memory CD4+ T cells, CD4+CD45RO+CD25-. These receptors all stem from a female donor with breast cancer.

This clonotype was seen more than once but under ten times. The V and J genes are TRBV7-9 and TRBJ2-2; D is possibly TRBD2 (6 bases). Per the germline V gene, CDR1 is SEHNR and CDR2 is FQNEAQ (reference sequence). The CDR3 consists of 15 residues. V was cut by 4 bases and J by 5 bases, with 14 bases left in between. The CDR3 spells CASSSQGGKTGELFF. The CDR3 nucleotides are TGTGCCAGCAGCTCCCAGGGAGGAAAAACCGGGGAGCTGTTTTTT.

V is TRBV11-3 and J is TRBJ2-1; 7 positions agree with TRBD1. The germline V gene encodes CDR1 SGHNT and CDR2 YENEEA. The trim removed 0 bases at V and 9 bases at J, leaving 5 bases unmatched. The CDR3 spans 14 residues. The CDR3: CASSLDRQGGEQFF. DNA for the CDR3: TGTGCCAGCAGCTTAGACCGACAGGGTGGTGAGCAGTTCTTC.

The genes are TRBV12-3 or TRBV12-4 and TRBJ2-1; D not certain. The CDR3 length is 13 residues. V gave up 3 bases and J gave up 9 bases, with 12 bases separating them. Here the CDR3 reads CASSFDSNSEQFF. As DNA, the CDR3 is TGTGCCAGCAGTTTCGACTCTAACTCTGAGCAGTTCTTC.

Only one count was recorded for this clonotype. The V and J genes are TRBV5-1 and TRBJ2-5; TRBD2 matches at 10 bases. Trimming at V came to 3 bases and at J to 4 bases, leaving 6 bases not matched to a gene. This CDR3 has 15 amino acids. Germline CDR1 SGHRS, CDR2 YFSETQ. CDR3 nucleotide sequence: TGCGCCAGCAGCTGGGTAGCGGGGGGAGGAGAGACCCAGTACTTC. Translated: CASSWVAGGGETQYF.

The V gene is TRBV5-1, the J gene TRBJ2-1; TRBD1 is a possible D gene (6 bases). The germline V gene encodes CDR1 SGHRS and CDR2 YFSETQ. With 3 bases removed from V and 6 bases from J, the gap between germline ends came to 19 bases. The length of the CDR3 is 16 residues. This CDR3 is CASSSTTGYVVNEQFF. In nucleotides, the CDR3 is TGCGCCAGCAGCTCCACAACAGGGTATGTTGTCAATGAGCAGTTCTTC. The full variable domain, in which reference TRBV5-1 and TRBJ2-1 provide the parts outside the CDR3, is KAGVTQTPRYLIKTRGQQVTLSCSPISGHRSVSWYQQTPGQGLQFLFEYFSETQRNKGNFPGRFSGRQFSNSRSEMNVSTLELGDSALYLCASSSTTGYVVNEQFFGPGTRLTVL.

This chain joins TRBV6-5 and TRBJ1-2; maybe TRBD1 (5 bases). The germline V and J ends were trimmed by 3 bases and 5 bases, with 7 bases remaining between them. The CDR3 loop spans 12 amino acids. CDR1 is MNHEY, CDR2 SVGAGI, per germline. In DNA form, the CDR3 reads TGTGCCAGCAGTTATGGGGGTTATGGCTACACCTTC. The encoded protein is CASSYGGYGYTF.

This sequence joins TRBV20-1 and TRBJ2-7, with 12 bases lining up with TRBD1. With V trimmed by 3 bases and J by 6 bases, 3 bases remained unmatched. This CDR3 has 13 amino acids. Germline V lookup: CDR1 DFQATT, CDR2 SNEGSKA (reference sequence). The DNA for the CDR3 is TGCAGTGCTAGCCGGGACAGGGGGCGCGAGCAGTACTTC. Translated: CSASRDRGREQYF.

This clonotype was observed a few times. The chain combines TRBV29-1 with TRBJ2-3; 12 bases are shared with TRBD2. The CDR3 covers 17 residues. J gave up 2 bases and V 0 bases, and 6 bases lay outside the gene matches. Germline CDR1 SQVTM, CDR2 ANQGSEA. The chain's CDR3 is CSVEDTTSGGTTDTQYF. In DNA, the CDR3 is TGCAGCGTTGAAGACACAACTAGCGGGGGGACCACAGATACGCAGTATTTT.

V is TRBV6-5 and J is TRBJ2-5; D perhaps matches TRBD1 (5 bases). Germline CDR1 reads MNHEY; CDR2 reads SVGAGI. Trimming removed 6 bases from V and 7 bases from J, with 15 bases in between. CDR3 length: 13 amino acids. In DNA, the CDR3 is TGTGCCAGCAGAGACAGCGTTTCAGGGACCCAGTACTTC. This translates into CASRDSVSGTQYF.

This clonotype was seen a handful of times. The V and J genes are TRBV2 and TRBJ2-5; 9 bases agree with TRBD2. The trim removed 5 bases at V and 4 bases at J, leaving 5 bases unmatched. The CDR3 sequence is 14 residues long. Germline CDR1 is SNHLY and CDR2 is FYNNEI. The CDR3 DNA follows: TGTGCCAGCAGTCGGACTAGCGCGTTAGAGACCCAGTACTTC. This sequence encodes CASSRTSALETQYF.

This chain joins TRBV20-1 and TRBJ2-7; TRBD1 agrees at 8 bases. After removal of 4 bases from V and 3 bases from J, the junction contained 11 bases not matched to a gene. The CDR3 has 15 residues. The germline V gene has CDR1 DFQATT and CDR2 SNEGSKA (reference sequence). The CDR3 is CSANPLPTGVYEQYF. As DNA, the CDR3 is TGCAGTGCTAACCCCCTTCCGACAGGGGTCTACGAGCAGTACTTC.

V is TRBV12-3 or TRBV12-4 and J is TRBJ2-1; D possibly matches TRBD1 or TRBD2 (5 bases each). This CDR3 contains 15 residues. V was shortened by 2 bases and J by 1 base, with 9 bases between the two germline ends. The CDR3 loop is CASSLKGPSYNEQFF. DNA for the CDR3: TGTGCCAGCAGTTTAAAGGGACCGTCCTACAATGAGCAGTTCTTC.

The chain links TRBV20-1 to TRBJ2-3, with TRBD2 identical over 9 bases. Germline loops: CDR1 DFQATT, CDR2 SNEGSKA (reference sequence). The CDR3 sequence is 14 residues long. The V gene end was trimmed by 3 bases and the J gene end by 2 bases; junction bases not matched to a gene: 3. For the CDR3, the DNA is TGCAGTGCTAGTAGCGGGAGTATCACAGATACGCAGTATTTT. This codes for CSASSGSITDTQYF.

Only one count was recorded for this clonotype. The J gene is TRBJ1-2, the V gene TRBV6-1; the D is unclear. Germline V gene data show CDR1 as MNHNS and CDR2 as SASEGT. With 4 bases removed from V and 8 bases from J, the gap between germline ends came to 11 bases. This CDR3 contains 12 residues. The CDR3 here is CASSGTGGGYTF. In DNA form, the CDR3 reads TGTGCCAGCAGTGGAACGGGTGGCGGCTACACCTTC.

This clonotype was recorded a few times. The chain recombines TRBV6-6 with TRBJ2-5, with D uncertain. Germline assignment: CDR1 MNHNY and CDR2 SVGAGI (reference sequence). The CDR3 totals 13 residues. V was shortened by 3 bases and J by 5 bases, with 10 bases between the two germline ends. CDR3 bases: TGTGCCAGCAGTTATGGGGAAGGGGAGACCCAGTACTTC. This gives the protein CASSYGEGETQYF.

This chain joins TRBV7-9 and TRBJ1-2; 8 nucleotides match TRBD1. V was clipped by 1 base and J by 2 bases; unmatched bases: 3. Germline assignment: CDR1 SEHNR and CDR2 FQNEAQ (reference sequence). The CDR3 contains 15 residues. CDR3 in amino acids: CASSLGDRPNYGYTF. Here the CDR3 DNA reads TGTGCCAGCAGCTTAGGGGACAGGCCCAACTATGGCTACACCTTC.

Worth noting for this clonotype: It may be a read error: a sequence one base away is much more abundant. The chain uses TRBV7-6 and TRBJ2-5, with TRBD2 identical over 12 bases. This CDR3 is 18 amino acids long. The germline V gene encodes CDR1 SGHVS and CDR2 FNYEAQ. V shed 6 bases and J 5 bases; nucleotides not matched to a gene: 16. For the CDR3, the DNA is TGTGCCAGCAGGCATCCCTTCCTAGCGGGAGGGCGGAGGGAGACCCAGTACTTC. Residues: CASRHPFLAGGRRETQYF.

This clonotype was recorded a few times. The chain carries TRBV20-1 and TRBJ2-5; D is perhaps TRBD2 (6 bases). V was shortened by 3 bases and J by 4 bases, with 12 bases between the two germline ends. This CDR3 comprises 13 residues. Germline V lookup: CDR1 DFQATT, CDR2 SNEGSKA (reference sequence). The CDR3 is CSASGRGAETQYF. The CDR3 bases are TGCAGTGCTAGCGGGAGAGGGGCAGAGACCCAGTACTTC.

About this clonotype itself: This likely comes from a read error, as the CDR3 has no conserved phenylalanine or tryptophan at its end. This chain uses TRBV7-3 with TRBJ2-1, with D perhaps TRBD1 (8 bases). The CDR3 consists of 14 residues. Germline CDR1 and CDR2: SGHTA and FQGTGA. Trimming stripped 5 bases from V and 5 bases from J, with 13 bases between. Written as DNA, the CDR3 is TGTGCCAGCAGCGCAACAGGGGGGGACAATGAGCAGTTCTCC. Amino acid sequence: CASSATGGDNEQFS.

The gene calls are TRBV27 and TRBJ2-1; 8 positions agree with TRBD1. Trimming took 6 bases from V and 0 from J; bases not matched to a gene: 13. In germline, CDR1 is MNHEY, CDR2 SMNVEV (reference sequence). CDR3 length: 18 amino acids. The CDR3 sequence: CASRPNRRTGSSYNEQFF. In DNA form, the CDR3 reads TGTGCCAGCAGACCAAACCGTAGGACAGGGAGCTCCTACAATGAGCAGTTCTTC.

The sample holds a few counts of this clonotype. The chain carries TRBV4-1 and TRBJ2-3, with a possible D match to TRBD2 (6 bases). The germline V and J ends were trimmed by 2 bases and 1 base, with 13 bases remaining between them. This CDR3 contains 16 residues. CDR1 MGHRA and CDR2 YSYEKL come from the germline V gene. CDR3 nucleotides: TGCGCCAGCAGCCAAAGGAGGGGAGGAGGCACAGATACGCAGTATTTT. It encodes CASSQRRGGGTDTQYF.

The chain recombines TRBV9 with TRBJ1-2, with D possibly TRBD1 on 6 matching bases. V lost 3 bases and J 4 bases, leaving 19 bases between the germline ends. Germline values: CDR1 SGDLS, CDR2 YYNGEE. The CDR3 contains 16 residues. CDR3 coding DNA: TGTGCCAGCAGCGGAGGACCCAGGGGTTCTTTCTATGGCTACACCTTC. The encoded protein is CASSGGPRGSFYGYTF.

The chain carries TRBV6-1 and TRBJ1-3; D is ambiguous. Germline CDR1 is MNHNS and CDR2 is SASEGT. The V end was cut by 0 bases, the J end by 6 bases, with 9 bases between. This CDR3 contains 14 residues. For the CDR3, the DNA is TGTGCCAGCAGTGAAGCGTCATCGGAAAACACCATATATTTT. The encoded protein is CASSEASSENTIYF.

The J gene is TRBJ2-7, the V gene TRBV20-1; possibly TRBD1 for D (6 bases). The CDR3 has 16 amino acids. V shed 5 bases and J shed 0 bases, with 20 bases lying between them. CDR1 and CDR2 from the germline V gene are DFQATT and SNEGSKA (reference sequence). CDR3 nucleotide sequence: TGCAGTGCTTTACCAATACAGGGAATTAGCTCCTACGAGCAGTACTTC. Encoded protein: CSALPIQGISSYEQYF.

CDR3 protein: CASSRGGSTDTQYF. The CDR3, as DNA: TGCGCCAGCAGCCGGGGGGGGAGCACAGATACGCAGTATTTT. J is TRBJ2-3 and V is TRBV5-1; 8 positions agree with TRBD2. J lost 0 bases, V lost 4 bases, and 1 base had no gene match. The CDR3 has 14 amino acids. The germline V gene has CDR1 SGHRS and CDR2 YFSETQ. Variable domain in full (rest from reference TRBV5-1 and TRBJ2-3): KAGVTQTPRYLIKTRGQQVTLSCSPISGHRSVSWYQQTPGQGLQFLFEYFSETQRNKGNFPGRFSGRQFSNSRSEMNVSTLELGDSALYLCASSRGGSTDTQYFGPGTRLTVL.

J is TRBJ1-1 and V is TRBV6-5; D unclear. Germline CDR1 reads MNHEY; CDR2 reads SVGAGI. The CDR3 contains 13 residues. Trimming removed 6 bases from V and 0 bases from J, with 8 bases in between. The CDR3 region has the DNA TGTGCCAGCAGCTGGGAAATGAACACTGAAGCTTTCTTT. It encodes CASSWEMNTEAFF.